This T cell receptor beta chain was captured in a study of cytomegalovirus exposure and HLA in healthy donors. As concerns this clone: Its antigen remains unknown.

The CDR3 runs to 15 residues. Germline V gene sequence: CDR1 MRHNA, CDR2 SNTAGT. V shed 7 bases, J shed 2 bases, and the junction held 11 bases outside the gene matches. Healthy bone marrow donors supplied every sample. Nominally healthy donors were sampled, though unrecorded immune exposures were likely. Study-wide findings and caveats: Analysis was performed later, and it showed HLA-associated TCR beta chains to be more clonally expanded than equally common others. More than 150 TCR beta chains were listed as cytomegalovirus-associated.

With 60 Vbeta and 13 Jbeta primers, the PCR was carried out. Sequencing used immunoSEQ multiplex PCR; TCRdb keeps in-frame clones, though not all of them. Of 200,000 to 250,000 clones in the sample, just under 80% were seen once. Sequencing input: PBMCs. This chain links TRBV6-4 with TRBJ2-7, with TRBD2 matching 7 bases. This sequence originates from a boy younger than 18 in good health and CMV-seronegative. DNA of the CDR3: TGTGCCAGCAAGCTAGGGCGGGGGTTCGCCTACGAGCAGTACTTC. Amino acids: CASKLGRGFAYEQYF.